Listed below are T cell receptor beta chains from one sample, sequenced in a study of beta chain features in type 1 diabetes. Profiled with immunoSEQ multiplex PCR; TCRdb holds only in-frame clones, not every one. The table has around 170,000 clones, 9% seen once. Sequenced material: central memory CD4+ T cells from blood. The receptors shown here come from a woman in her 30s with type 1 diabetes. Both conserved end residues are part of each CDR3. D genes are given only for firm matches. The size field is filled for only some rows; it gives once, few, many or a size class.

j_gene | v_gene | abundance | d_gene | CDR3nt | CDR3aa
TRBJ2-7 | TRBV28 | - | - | TGTGCCAGCAGGGGGGGAGGCTCCTACGAGCAGTACTTC | CASRGGGSYEQYF
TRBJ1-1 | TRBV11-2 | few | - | TGTGCCAGCAGCCCGCAAGCGATACAGAACACTGAAGCTTTCTTT | CASSPQAIQNTEAFF
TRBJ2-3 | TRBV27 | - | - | TGTGCCAGCAGTTTTCGAGCAGGGAGCACAGATACGCAGTATTTT | CASSFRAGSTDTQYF
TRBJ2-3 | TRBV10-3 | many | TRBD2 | TGTGCCATCAGTGCCCTAGCGGGAGTTGGGACAGATACGCAGTATTTT | CAISALAGVGTDTQYF
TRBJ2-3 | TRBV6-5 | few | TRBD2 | TGTGCCAGCACCGTAGCGGGAGCTAGCACAGATACGCAGTATTTT | CASTVAGASTDTQYF
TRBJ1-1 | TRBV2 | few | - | TGTGCCAGCAGTGTCTTAAGCGGGACTGAAGCTTTCTTT | CASSVLSGTEAFF
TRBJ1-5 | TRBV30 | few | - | TGTGCCTGGAGTGTGGGGGCAGAGATCTATCCCGAATCCAATCAGCCCCAGCATTTT | CAWSVGAEIYPESNQPQHF
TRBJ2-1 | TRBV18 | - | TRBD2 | TGTGCCAGCTCACCCCGGGAGGGCCTCGATGAGCAGTTCTTC | CASSPREGLDEQFF
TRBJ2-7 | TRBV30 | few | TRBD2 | TGTGCCTGGAATCGTCTAGCGGGAGGGACGTACGAGCAGTACTTC | CAWNRLAGGTYEQYF
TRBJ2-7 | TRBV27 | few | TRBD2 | TGTGCCAGCAGTTTAATTTTTGGCGGACTAGCGGACGTTTACGAGCAGTACTTC | CASSLIFGGLADVYEQYF
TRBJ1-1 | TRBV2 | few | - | TGTGCCAGCAGTGAGCAGGGGAACACTGAAGCTTTCTTT | CASSEQGNTEAFF
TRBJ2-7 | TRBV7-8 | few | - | TGTGCCAGCAGCTTCAGGACACGGGCCGAGCAGTACTTC | CASSFRTRAEQYF
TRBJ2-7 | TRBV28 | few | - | TGTGCCAGCAGTTCCCATGACAGGTTCTACGAGCAGTACTTC | CASSSHDRFYEQYF
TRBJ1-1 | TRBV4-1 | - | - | TGCGCCAGCAGCCAAGCAGGGGAGAACACTGAAGCTTTCTTT | CASSQAGENTEAFF
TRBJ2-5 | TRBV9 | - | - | TGTGCCAGCAGCGTGGAGGGGGCGGGCGAAGAGACCCAGTACTTC | CASSVEGAGEETQYF
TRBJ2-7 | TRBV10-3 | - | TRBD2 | TGTGCCATCACCAAGCACTCAGCGGGAGGGGCTTCCTACGAGCAGTACTTC | CAITKHSAGGASYEQYF
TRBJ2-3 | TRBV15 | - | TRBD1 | TGTGCCACCAGCAGGTCAAGGACAGGGAGAGATACGCAGTATTTT | CATSRSRTGRDTQYF
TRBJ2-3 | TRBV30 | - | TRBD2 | TGTGCCTGGAGTGTATCTCTAGCGGGACGAGATACGCAGTATTTT | CAWSVSLAGRDTQYF